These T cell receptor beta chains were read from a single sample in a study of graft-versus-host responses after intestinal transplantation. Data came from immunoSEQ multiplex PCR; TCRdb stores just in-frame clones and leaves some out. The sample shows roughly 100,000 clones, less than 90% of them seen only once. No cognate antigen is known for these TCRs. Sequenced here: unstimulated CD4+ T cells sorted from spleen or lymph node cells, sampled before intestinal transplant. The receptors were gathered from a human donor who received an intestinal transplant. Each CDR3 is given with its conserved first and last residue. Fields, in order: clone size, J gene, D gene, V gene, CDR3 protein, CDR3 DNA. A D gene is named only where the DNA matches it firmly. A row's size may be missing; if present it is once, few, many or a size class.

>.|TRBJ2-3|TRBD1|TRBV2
CASSEAGTALNTQYF
TGTGCCAGCAGTGAAGCGGGGACAGCTTTAAATACGCAGTATTTT
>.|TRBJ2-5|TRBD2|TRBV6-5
CASSSLAGIETQYF
TGTGCCAGCAGTTCCCTAGCGGGAATAGAGACCCAGTACTTC
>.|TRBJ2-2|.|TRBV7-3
CASSKSESNTGELFF
TGTGCCAGCAGCAAGAGCGAGAGTAACACCGGGGAGCTGTTTTTT
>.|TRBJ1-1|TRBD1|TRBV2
CASSLERAGTGGFAEAFF
TGTGCCAGCAGCCTGGAAAGAGCCGGGACAGGGGGTTTCGCTGAAGCTTTCTTT
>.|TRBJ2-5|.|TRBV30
CAWSLRGLETQYF
TGTGCCTGGAGCCTTCGGGGACTCGAGACCCAGTACTTC
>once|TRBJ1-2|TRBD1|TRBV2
CASRQSPGQGGDGYTF
TGTGCCAGCAGGCAGAGCCCGGGACAGGGAGGGGATGGCTACACCTTC
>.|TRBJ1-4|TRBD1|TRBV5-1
CASSYGDRTDEKLFF
TGCGCCAGCAGCTACGGGGACAGGACCGATGAAAAACTGTTTTTT
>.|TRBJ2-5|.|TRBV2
CASSDQGVGETQYF
TGTGCCAGCAGTGACCAGGGAGTGGGAGAGACCCAGTACTTC
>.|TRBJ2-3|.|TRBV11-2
CASSLGGNTQYF
TGTGCCAGCAGCTTAGGAGGGAATACGCAGTATTTT
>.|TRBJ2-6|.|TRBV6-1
CASKAPGANVLTF
TGTGCCAGCAAGGCTCCTGGGGCCAACGTCCTGACTTTC
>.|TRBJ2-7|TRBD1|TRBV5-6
CASSTGTGGFYEQYF
TGTGCCAGCAGCACCGGGACAGGAGGTTTCTACGAGCAGTACTTC
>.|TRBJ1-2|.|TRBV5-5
CASRSLTGDHYGYGYTF
TGTGCCAGCCGTAGCCTTACGGGGGACCACTACGGCTATGGCTACACCTTC
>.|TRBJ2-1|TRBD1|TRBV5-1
CASSSMTGADNEQFF
TGCGCCAGCAGCTCTATGACAGGGGCCGACAATGAGCAGTTCTTC
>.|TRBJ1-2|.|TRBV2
CASSGQINYGYTF
TGTGCCAGCAGTGGACAGATCAACTATGGCTACACCTTC
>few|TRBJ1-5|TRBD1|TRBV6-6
CASSYRGGTGNQPQHF
TGTGCCAGCAGTTACCGAGGTGGGACAGGGAATCAGCCCCAGCATTTT
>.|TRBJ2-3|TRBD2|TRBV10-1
CASSERRGADTQYF
TGCGCCAGCAGTGAGAGGCGGGGGGCAGATACGCAGTATTTT
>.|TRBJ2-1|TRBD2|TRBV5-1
CASSFTSGFDEQFF
TGCGCCAGCAGCTTTACTAGCGGCTTTGATGAGCAGTTCTTC
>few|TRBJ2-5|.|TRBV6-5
CASSYSRRGETQYF
TGTGCCAGCAGTTACTCAAGGCGTGGGGAGACCCAGTACTTC
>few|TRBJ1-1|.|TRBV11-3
CASSLRSTEAFF
TGTGCCAGCAGCTTAAGGAGCACTGAAGCTTTCTTT
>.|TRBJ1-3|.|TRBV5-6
CASSLAGWKGSGNTIYF
TGTGCCAGCAGCTTGGCCGGGTGGAAAGGGTCTGGAAACACCATATATTTT
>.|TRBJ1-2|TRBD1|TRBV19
CASTGHRDRVFYGYTF
TGTGCCAGTACCGGGCATAGGGACAGGGTATTCTATGGCTACACCTTC
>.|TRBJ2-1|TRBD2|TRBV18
CASSPASGGSSYNEQFF
TGTGCCAGCTCACCGGCTAGCGGGGGATCCTCCTACAATGAGCAGTTCTTC